This TCR beta chain was identified in a study of T cell responses to AZD1222 COVID-19 vaccine. In regard to this clone: Antigen specificity is unknown.

The CDR3 consists of 13 residues. In germline, CDR1 is SEHNR, CDR2 FQNEAQ (reference sequence). The ends lost 10 bases at V and 6 bases at J; junction bases unmatched: 8. The protocol was immunoSEQ multiplex PCR, while the TCRdb copy is restricted to in-frame clones and leaves out a portion. The sample lists around 110,000 clones, 92% occurring once. Study-wide points: Spike was spanned by vaccine-associated CD4 TCRs, which were dominant at 160-218 and 743-854. With two AZD1222 doses given, Spike-specific TCR breadth and depth both rose.

The TCR was taken from an adult who received the AZD1222 COVID-19 vaccine. The sequencing here drew on peripheral blood, taken 28 days after the second AZD1222 dose. The chain has TRBV7-9 and TRBJ2-1; TRBD2 matches at 8 bases. CDR3 in DNA: TGTGCCATCATCAGCGGGAGACCCAATGAGCAGTTCTTC. Amino acids: CAIISGRPNEQFF. Using reference TRBV7-9 and TRBJ2-1 for the parts outside the CDR3, the full variable domain is DTGVSQNPRHKITKRGQNVTFRCDPISEHNRLYWYRQTLGQGPEFLTYFQNEAQLEKSRLLSDRFSAERPKGSFSTLEIQRTEQGDSAMYLCAIISGRPNEQFFGPGTRLTVL.